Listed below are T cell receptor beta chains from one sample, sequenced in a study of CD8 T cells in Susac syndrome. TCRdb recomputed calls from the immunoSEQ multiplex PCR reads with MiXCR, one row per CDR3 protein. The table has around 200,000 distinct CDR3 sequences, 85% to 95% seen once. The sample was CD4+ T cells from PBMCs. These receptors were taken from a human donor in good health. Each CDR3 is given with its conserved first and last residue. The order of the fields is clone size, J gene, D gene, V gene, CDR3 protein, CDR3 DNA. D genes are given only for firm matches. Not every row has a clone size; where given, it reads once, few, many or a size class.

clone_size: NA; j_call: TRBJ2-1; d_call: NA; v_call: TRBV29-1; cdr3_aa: CSLGASSYNEQFF; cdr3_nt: TGCAGCCTCGGCGCGAGCTCCTACAATGAGCAGTTCTTC
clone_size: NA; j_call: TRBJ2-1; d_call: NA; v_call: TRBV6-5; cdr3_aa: CASSSPVLNEQFF; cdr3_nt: TGTGCCAGCAGTTCCCCAGTGTTGAATGAGCAGTTCTTC
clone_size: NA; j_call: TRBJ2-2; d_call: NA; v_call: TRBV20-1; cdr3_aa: CSAGSGPNTGELFF; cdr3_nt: TGCAGTGCAGGGTCCGGCCCCAACACCGGGGAGCTGTTTTTT
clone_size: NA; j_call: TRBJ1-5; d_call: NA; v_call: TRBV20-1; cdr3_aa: CSASDRPYQPQHF; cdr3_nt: TGCAGTGCTAGCGATAGGCCCTATCAGCCCCAGCATTTT
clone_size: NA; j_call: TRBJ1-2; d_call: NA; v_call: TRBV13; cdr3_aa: CASSFRGLSYGYTF; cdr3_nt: TGTGCCAGCAGCTTCAGGGGCCTTAGCTATGGCTACACCTTC
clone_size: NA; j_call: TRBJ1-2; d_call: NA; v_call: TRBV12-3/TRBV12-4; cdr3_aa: CASSWDTAYGYTF; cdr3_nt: TGTGCCAGCAGTTGGGACACGGCCTATGGCTACACCTTC
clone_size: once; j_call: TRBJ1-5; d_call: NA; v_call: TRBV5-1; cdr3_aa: CASSLRGGGDQPQHF; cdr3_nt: TGCGCCAGCAGCTTGCGAGGGGGAGGCGATCAGCCCCAGCATTTT
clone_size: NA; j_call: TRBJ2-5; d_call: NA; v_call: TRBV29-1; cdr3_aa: CSVVQGGGETQYF; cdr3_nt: TGCAGCGTTGTGCAGGGGGGCGGGGAGACCCAGTACTTC
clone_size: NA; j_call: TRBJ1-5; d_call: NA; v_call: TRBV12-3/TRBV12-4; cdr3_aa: CASSWSHEDPNQPQHF; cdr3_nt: TGTGCCAGCAGTTGGTCCCATGAGGACCCCAATCAGCCCCAGCATTTT
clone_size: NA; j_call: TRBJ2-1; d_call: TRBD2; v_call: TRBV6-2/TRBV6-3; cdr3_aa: CASMIAGGYNEQFF; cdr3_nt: TGTGCCAGCATGATAGCGGGGGGTTACAATGAGCAGTTCTTC
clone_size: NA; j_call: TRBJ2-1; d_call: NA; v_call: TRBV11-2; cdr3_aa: CASTDGLNNEQFF; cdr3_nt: TGTGCCAGCACCGATGGACTGAACAATGAGCAGTTCTTC
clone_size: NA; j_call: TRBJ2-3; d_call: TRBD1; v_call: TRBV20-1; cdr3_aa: CSGGSGTGVTDTQYF; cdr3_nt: TGCAGTGGAGGCTCCGGGACAGGAGTCACAGATACGCAGTATTTT
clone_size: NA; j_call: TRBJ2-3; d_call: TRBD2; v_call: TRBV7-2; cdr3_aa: CASSLQPGGGTDTQYF; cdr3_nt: TGTGCCAGCAGCTTACAGCCGGGGGGAGGCACAGATACGCAGTATTTT
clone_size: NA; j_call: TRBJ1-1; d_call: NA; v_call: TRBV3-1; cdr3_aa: CASSQVILLRPQNTEAFF; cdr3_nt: TGTGCCAGCAGCCAAGTGATCTTGTTGCGGCCCCAGAACACTGAAGCTTTCTTT
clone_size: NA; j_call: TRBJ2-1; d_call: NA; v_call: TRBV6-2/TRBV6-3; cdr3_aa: CASSYQGLANEQFF; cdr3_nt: TGTGCCAGCAGTTACCAGGGATTGGCAAATGAGCAGTTCTTC
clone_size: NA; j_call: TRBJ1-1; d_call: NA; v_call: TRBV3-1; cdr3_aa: CASSPNRDFNTEAFF; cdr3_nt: TGTGCCAGCAGCCCTAATCGGGACTTCAACACTGAAGCTTTCTTT
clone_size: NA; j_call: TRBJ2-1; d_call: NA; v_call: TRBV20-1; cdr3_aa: CSARTIGFHEQFF; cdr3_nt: TGCAGTGCTAGAACCATAGGGTTCCATGAGCAGTTCTTC
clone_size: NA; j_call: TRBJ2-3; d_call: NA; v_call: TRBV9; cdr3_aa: CASSVDIAEADTQYF; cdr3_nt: TGTGCCAGCAGCGTAGACATAGCGGAGGCAGATACGCAGTATTTT
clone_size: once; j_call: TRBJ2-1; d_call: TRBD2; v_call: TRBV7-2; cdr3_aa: CASSLDRTSDNEQFF; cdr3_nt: TGTGCCAGCAGCTTAGACCGGACTAGCGACAATGAGCAGTTCTTC
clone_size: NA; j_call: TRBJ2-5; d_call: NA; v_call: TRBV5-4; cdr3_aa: CASSLARGHQETQYF; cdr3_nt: TGTGCCAGCAGCTTGGCTAGGGGACACCAAGAGACCCAGTACTTC
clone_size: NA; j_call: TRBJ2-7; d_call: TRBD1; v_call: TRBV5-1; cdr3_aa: CASRDTGQSYEQYF; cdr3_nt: TGCGCCAGCAGAGACACGGGACAGAGCTACGAGCAGTACTTC
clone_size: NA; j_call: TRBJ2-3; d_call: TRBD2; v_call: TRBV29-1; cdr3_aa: CSVASGGSLRTDTQYF; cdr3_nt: TGCAGCGTTGCCTCGGGAGGGTCCTTGCGCACAGATACGCAGTATTTT
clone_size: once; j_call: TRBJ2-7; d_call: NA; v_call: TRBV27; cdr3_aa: CASRPETAYEQYF; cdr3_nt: TGTGCCAGCAGACCAGAGACAGCCTACGAGCAGTACTTC
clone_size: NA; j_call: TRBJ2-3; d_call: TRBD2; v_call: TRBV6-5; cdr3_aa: CASSSPSGASGTTDTQYF; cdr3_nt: TGTGCCAGCAGTTCCCCTAGCGGGGCCTCGGGGACCACAGATACGCAGTATTTT
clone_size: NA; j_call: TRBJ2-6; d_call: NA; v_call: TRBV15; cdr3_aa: CATSRHGGSGANVLTF; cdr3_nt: TGTGCCACCAGCAGACACGGGGGCTCTGGGGCCAACGTCCTGACTTTC
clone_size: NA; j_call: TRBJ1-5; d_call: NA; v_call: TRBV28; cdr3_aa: CASVDSNQPQHF; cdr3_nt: TGTGCCAGCGTGGATAGCAATCAGCCCCAGCATTTT
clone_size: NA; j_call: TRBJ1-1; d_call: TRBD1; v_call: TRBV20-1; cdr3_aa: CSAPSLDRGNTEAFF; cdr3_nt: TGCAGTGCCCCCAGCCTGGACAGGGGGAACACTGAAGCTTTCTTT
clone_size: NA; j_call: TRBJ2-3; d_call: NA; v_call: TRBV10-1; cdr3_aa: CASSDDQRAGDTQYF; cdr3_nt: TGCGCCAGCAGTGACGATCAGCGAGCCGGAGATACGCAGTATTTT
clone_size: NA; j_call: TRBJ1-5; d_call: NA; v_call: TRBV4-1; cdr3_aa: CASSQDDTQPQHF; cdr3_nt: TGCGCCAGCAGCCAAGACGACACTCAGCCCCAGCATTTT
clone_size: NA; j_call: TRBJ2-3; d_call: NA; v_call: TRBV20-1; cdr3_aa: CSAPPGAPTDTQYF; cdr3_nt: TGCAGTGCCCCCCCGGGGGCCCCCACAGATACGCAGTATTTT
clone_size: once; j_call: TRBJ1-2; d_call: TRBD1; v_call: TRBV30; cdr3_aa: CAWSVGGQGAEGYTF; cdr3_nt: TGTGCCTGGAGTGTAGGAGGACAGGGGGCGGAGGGCTACACCTTC
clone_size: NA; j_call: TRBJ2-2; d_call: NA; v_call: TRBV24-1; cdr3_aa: CATQITGTGELFF; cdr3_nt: TGTGCCACTCAGATCACAGGGACCGGGGAGCTGTTTTTT
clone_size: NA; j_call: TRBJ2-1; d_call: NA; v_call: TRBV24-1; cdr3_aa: CATSDSARGLDNEQFF; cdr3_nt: TGTGCCACCAGTGATTCGGCGCGGGGGCTCGACAATGAGCAGTTCTTC
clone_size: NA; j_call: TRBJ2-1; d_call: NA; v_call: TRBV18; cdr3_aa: CASSPKDKDNEQFF; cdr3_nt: TGTGCCAGCTCACCAAAGGACAAGGACAATGAGCAGTTCTTC
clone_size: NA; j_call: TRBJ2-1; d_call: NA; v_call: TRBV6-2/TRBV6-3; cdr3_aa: CASSDRPPQNNEQFF; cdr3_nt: TGTGCCAGCTCCGACCGCCCGCCCCAAAACAATGAGCAGTTCTTC
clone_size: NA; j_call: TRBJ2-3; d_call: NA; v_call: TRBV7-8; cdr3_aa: CASSLARRDDTQYF; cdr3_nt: TGTGCCAGCAGCTTAGCACGACGAGACGATACGCAGTATTTT
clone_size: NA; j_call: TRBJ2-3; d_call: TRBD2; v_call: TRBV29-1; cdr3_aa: CSVEKAGTDTQYF; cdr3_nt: TGCAGCGTTGAAAAAGCGGGAACAGATACGCAGTATTTT
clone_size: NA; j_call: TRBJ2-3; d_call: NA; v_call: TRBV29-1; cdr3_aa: CSVEEGGTDTQYF; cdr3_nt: TGCAGCGTTGAAGAGGGCGGCACAGATACGCAGTATTTT
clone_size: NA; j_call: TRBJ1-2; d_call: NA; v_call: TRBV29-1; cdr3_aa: CSVEGTANYGYTF; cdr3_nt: TGCAGCGTTGAAGGGACAGCTAACTATGGCTACACCTTC
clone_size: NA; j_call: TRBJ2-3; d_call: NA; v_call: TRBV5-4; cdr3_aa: CASTFLYTDTQYF; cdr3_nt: TGTGCCAGCACATTCCTTTACACAGATACGCAGTATTTT
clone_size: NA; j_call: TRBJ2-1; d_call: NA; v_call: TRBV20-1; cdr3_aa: CSARTTRSSYNEQFF; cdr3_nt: TGCAGTGCAAGGACTACCCGAAGCTCCTACAATGAGCAGTTCTTC
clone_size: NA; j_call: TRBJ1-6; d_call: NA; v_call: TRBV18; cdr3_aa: CASSPGSPPHF; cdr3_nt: TGTGCCAGCTCACCAGGTTCACCCCCCCACTTT
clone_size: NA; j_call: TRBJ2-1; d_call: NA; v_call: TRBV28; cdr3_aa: CASSSVGGSDEQFF; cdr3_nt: TGTGCCAGCAGTTCCGTTGGAGGGAGCGATGAGCAGTTCTTC
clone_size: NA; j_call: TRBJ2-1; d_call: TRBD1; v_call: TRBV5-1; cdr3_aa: CASSTGQGGHNEQFF; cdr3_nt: TGCGCCAGCAGCACGGGACAGGGGGGCCACAATGAGCAGTTCTTC
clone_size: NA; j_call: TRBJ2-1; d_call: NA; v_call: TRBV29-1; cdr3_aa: CSVEGGQDTFNEQFF; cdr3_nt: TGCAGCGTTGAAGGGGGGCAGGATACTTTCAATGAGCAGTTCTTC
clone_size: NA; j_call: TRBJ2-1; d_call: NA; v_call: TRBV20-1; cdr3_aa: CSAGDWLVYNEQFF; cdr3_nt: TGCAGTGCTGGAGACTGGTTGGTCTACAATGAGCAGTTCTTC
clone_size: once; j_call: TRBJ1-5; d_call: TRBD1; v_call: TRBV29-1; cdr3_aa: CSAGTGGEPQHF; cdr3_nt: TGCAGCGCCGGGACAGGGGGCGAGCCCCAGCATTTT
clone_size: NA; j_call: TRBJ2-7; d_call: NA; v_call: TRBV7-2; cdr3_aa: CASSLAFSYEQYF; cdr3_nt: TGTGCCAGCAGCCTGGCGTTCTCCTACGAGCAGTACTTC
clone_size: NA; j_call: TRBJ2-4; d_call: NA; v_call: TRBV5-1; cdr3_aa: CASSMQGAENIQYF; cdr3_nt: TGCGCCAGCAGCATGCAGGGTGCCGAGAACATTCAGTACTTC
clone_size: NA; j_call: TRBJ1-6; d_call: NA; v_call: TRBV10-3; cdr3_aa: CAISELVRGGSPLHF; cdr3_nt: TGTGCCATCAGTGAACTGGTCAGGGGCGGTTCACCCCTCCACTTT
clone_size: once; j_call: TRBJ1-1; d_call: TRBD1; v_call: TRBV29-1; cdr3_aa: CSAVLGQGSQAFF; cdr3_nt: TGCAGCGCTGTCCTGGGACAGGGATCCCAAGCTTTCTTT
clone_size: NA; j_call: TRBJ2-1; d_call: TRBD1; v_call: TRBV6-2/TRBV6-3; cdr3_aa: CASSSHRQGATYNEQFF; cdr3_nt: TGTGCCAGCAGTTCACACAGACAGGGGGCCACCTACAATGAGCAGTTCTTC
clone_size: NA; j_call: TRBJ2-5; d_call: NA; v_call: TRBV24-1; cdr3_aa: CATSEPGPGEETQYF; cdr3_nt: TGTGCCACCAGTGAGCCCGGGCCGGGGGAAGAGACCCAGTACTTC
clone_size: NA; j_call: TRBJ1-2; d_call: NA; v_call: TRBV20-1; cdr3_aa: CSAPPSETGGYTF; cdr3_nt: TGCAGTGCCCCCCCTTCGGAGACCGGCGGCTACACCTTC
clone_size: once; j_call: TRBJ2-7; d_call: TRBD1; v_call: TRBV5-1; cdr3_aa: CASAGTGGSYEQYF; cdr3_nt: TGCGCCAGCGCCGGGACAGGGGGCTCCTACGAGCAGTACTTC
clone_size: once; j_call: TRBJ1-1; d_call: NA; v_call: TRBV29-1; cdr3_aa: CSVEGSRVGTEAFF; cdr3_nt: TGCAGCGTTGAAGGAAGCAGGGTGGGCACTGAAGCTTTCTTT
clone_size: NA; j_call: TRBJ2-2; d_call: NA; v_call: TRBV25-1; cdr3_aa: CASSDGVAWSSGELFF; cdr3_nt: TGTGCCAGCAGTGACGGGGTAGCTTGGTCGTCCGGGGAGCTGTTTTTT
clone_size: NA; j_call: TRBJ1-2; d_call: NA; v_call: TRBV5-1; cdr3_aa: CASSLALFQGNYGYTF; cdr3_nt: TGCGCCAGCAGCTTGGCCCTTTTCCAGGGTAACTATGGCTACACCTTC
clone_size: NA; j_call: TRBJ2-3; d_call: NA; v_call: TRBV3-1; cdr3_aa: CASSLLLSTDTQYF; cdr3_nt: TGTGCCAGCAGCCTTCTCCTTTCAACAGATACGCAGTATTTT
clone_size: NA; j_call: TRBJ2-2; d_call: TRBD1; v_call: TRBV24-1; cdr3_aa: CATSDPGTANTGELFF; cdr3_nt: TGTGCCACCAGTGATCCCGGGACAGCGAACACCGGGGAGCTGTTTTTT